What follows are 17 T cell receptor beta chains derived from one specimen sequenced in a study of blood T cell repertoires in COVID-19. Profiling relied on immunoSEQ multiplex PCR, and the TCRdb table lists in-frame clones only, not all of them. This table holds roughly 38,000 clones, around 90% found once. Sequencing was done on a sample of peripheral blood. These receptors all come from a man aged 55-75 years with active or convalescent COVID-19.

The V call is TRBV29-1, the J call TRBJ2-3; 8 bases fit TRBD1. The junction had 6 bases not matched to a gene; V was cut back by 6 bases and J by 1 base. The germline V gene encodes CDR1 SQVTM and CDR2 ANQGSEA. CDR3 length: 14 residues. CDR3 protein: CSVDQGARTDTQYF. CDR3 DNA sequence: TGCAGCGTCGATCAGGGGGCGCGCACAGATACGCAGTATTTT.

The chain carries TRBV28 and TRBJ2-3, with 7 nucleotides matching TRBD2. The CDR3 length is 16 residues. The V gene end was trimmed by 6 bases and the J gene end by 9 bases; junction bases not matched to a gene: 18. CDR1 MDHEN and CDR2 SYDVKM come from the germline V gene. CDR3 sequence: CASRRLAEVLATTQYF. The CDR3 DNA follows: TGTGCCAGCAGGCGCCTAGCGGAAGTGCTGGCAACCACGCAGTATTTT.

J is TRBJ1-1 and V is TRBV15; 10 bases line up with TRBD1. The CDR3 has 14 amino acids. V gave up 3 bases and J gave up 7 bases; unmatched junction bases: 5. CDR1 is LNHNV and CDR2 is YYDKDF in the germline V gene (reference sequence). The CDR3 DNA sequence: TGTGCCACCAGCAGGAGGACAGGGGGTGATGAAGCTTTCTTT. Translated: CATSRRTGGDEAFF. Based on the CDR3 plus reference TRBV15 and TRBJ1-1, the full variable domain is DAMVIQNPRYQVTQFGKPVTLSCSQTLNHNVMYWYQQKSSQAPKLLFHYYDKDFNNEADTPDNFQSRRPNTSFCFLDIRSPGLGDTAMYLCATSRRTGGDEAFFGQGTRLTVV.

The gene calls are TRBV29-1 and TRBJ2-7; D is uncertain. V dropped 5 bases and J dropped 5 bases, with 13 bases sitting between them. Germline V gene sequence: CDR1 SQVTM, CDR2 ANQGSEA. CDR3 length equals 12 residues. Written as DNA, the CDR3 is TGCAGCGTTAAAAAGTCTCAGGACGAGCAGTACTTC. Amino acid sequence: CSVKKSQDEQYF.

The chain links TRBV6-2 or TRBV6-3 to TRBJ2-7, with a weak D call TRBD2 (6 bases). The CDR3 totals 16 residues. With 5 bases removed from V and 3 bases from J, the gap between germline ends came to 20 bases. Germline assignment: CDR1 MNHEY and CDR2 SVGEGT. CDR3 bases: TGTGCCAGCAGTCACCTTCTAGCGCCTAACTTCTACGAGCAGTACTTC. Its protein is CASSHLLAPNFYEQYF.

This clone was seen a single time. This sequence joins TRBV6-5 and TRBJ2-7, with 8 bases fitting TRBD1. The CDR3 contains 16 residues. CDR1 MNHEY and CDR2 SVGAGI come from the germline V gene. With V trimmed by 0 bases and J by 1 base, 5 bases remained unmatched. This chain's CDR3 is CASSYSRTGGSYEQYF. In DNA form, the CDR3 reads TGTGCCAGCAGTTACTCCCGAACAGGGGGATCCTACGAGCAGTACTTC.

This rearrangement joins TRBV7-8 to TRBJ2-5; 13 nucleotides align to TRBD2. The CDR3 has 21 amino acids. CDR1 and CDR2 (germline): SGHVS, FQNEAQ. The V and J ends lost 1 base and 6 bases, in that order; junction bases with no gene match: 20. In nucleotides, the CDR3 is TGTGCCAGCAGCTTAGGATCTGGGACTAGCGGGGCACCCACGTCGGTAAAGACCCAGTACTTC. Translating it yields CASSLGSGTSGAPTSVKTQYF. The variable domain in full, with the rest retrieved from reference TRBV7-8 and TRBJ2-5, is GAGVSQSPRYKVAKRGQDVALRCDPISGHVSLFWYQQALGQGPEFLTYFQNEAQLDKSGLPSDRFFAERPEGSVSTLKIQRTQQEDSAVYLCASSLGSGTSGAPTSVKTQYFGPGTRLLVL.

As for this clone: Other DNA sequences of this sample code for an identical CDR3. The chain couples TRBV6-5 to TRBJ2-2; D gene uncertain. Germline loops: CDR1 MNHEY, CDR2 SVGAGI. Trimming shortened V by 6 bases and J by 1 base, and 3 bases separated the two germline ends. The length of the CDR3 is 12 residues. The CDR3 loop reads CASRRNTGELFF. CDR3 nucleotides: TGTGCCAGCAGGCGGAACACCGGGGAGCTGTTTTTT.

The chain employs TRBV5-4 and TRBJ2-7, with 8 positions matching TRBD2. The CDR3 length is 14 residues. V lost 2 bases to trimming and J lost 2 bases; unmatched junction nucleotides: 3. Germline V gives CDR1 SGHNT, CDR2 YYREEE (reference sequence). CDR3 sequence: CASSLQLAAYEQYF. Written as DNA, the CDR3 is TGTGCCAGCAGCTTACAACTAGCGGCCTACGAGCAGTACTTC.

This clone occurred once. The CDR3 sequence: CASSSYRSATNEKLFF. The CDR3 DNA reads TGTGCCAGCAGCTCTTACCGGAGTGCAACTAATGAAAAACTGTTTTTT. This chain uses TRBV7-9 with TRBJ1-4; D not resolved. This CDR3 spans 16 amino acids. Trimming stripped 4 bases from V and 0 bases from J, with 12 bases between. Germline V CDR1 and CDR2: SEHNR, FQNEAQ (reference sequence).

The V gene is TRBV5-1, the J gene TRBJ1-2; tentatively, D is TRBD1 (6 bases). The length of the CDR3 is 15 residues. Trimming removed 0 bases at V and 2 bases at J, with 11 bases between. Germline lookup yields CDR1 SGHRS and CDR2 YFSETQ. This CDR3 reads CASSLGEQGNYGYTF. Written as DNA, the CDR3 is TGCGCCAGCAGCTTGGGGGAACAGGGCAACTATGGCTACACCTTC.

The gene calls are TRBV5-6 and TRBJ2-7; 14 nucleotides match TRBD2. J lost 7 bases, V lost 0 bases, and 9 bases had no gene match. The CDR3 is 17 residues long. CDR1 is SGHDT, CDR2 YYEEEE, per germline. The CDR3 DNA sequence: TGTGCCAGCAGCTTGGCCAAAGGGACTAGCGGGAGTGGGGAGCAGTACTTC. Translation: CASSLAKGTSGSGEQYF. Supplemented by reference TRBV5-6 and TRBJ2-7, the full variable domain reads DAGVTQSPTHLIKTRGQQVTLRCSPKSGHDTVSWYQQALGQGPQFIFQYYEEEERQRGNFPDRFSGHQFPNYSSELNVNALLLGDSALYLCASSLAKGTSGSGEQYFGPGTRLTVT.

The V call is TRBV27, the J call TRBJ2-1; D perhaps matches TRBD1 (6 bases). Trimming took 2 bases from V and 4 from J, leaving 21 bases between them. Germline CDR1 is MNHEY and CDR2 is SMNVEV (reference sequence). This CDR3 contains 18 residues. The CDR3 DNA is TGTGCCAGCAGTTTACAATTGGCTGGGGACACATTGTACAATGAGCAGTTCTTC. As protein: CASSLQLAGDTLYNEQFF.

This chain joins TRBV28 and TRBJ2-6, with TRBD2 as a possible D gene (5 bases). The CDR3 is made up of 15 amino acids. Per the germline V gene, CDR1 is MDHEN and CDR2 is SYDVKM. The V and J ends lost 7 bases and 0 bases respectively, with 10 bases between them. The CDR3 region has the DNA TGTGCCAGCACCCTAGGGAGCTCTGGGGCCAACGTCCTGACTTTC. This sequence encodes CASTLGSSGANVLTF.

The chain has TRBV25-1 and TRBJ2-3; 11 positions match TRBD1. Germline V gene data show CDR1 as MGHDK and CDR2 as SYGVNS. There are 16 residues in the CDR3. After removal of 3 bases from V and 4 bases from J, the junction contained 6 bases not matched to a gene. CDR3 DNA: TGTGCCAGCAGTGAGGGGGGGACAGGGGGAGCAGATACGCAGTATTTT. Protein: CASSEGGTGGADTQYF.

This chain uses TRBV7-9 with TRBJ1-4; 9 positions agree with TRBD1. The CDR3 sequence is 17 residues long. Germline CDR1 SEHNR, CDR2 FQNEAQ (reference sequence). V shed 1 base, J shed 6 bases, and the junction held 9 bases outside the gene matches. The DNA of the CDR3 is TGTGCCAGCAGCTTAGGCCCTTTACAGGGGGCGTATGAAAAACTGTTTTTT. It encodes CASSLGPLQGAYEKLFF.

This sequence joins TRBV18 and TRBJ2-3; 7 positions agree with TRBD1. Germline V lookup: CDR1 KGHSH, CDR2 LQKENI. V was clipped by 2 bases and J by 2 bases; unmatched bases: 7. There are 16 residues in the CDR3. CDR3 sequence reads: CASSPYRGRPTDTQYF. The CDR3 DNA sequence: TGTGCCAGCTCACCATACAGGGGCCGACCCACAGATACGCAGTATTTT. The variable domain in full, completed from reference TRBV18 and TRBJ2-3, reads NAGVMQNPRHLVRRRGQEARLRCSPMKGHSHVYWYRQLPEEGLKFMVYLQKENIIDESGMPKERFSAEFPKEGPSILRIQQVVRGDSAAYFCASSPYRGRPTDTQYFGPGTRLTVL.